This T cell receptor (beta chain) was identified during a study of blood T cell repertoires in COVID-19. Sequenced by immunoSEQ multiplex PCR; TCRdb stores in-frame clones only, minus some. This sample has about 64,000 clones, with around 80% found just once. The CDR3 length is 15 residues. The J segment lost 4 bases and the V segment lost 4 bases, leaving 7 bases of the junction unmatched. In germline, CDR1 is MNHEY, CDR2 SMNVEV (reference sequence). This receptor was obtained from a man aged 55 to 69 with COVID-19, enrolled during active disease. This chain connects TRBV27 to TRBJ2-3, with 8 nucleotides matching TRBD1. The sequenced sample was peripheral blood. Here the CDR3 DNA reads TGTGCCAGCAGTTCCCCAGGGGGCGCGGCAGATACGCAGTATTTT. Protein product: CASSSPGGAADTQYF.